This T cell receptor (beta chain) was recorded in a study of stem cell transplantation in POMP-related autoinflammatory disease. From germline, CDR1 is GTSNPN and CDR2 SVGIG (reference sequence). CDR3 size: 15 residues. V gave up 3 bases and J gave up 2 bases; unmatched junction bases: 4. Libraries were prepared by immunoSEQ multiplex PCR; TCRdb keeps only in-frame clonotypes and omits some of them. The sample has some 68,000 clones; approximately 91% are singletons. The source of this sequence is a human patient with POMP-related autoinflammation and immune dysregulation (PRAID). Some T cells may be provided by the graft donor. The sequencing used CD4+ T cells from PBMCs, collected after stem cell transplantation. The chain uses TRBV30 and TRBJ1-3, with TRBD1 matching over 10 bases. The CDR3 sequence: CAWRGQGGPGNTIYF. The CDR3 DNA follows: TGTGCCTGGAGAGGACAGGGGGGACCTGGAAACACCATATATTTT.